This TCR beta chain was captured in a study of identical twins. TCRdb ran MiXCR on the 5' RACE reads and lists one entry per CDR3 protein. There are hundreds of thousands of distinct CDR3 sequences in the sample; roughly 12% occur only once, and around 7.8% lies in the top ten. Trimming removed 7 bases from V and 3 bases from J, with 15 bases in between. The CDR3 has 15 amino acids. Germline CDR1 reads SEHNR; CDR2 reads FQNEAQ (reference sequence). The sample also formed part of further work on yellow fever vaccine responses in identical twins.

The receptor was derived from a woman aged 18-30 years in good health. Material: CD8+ T cells sorted from blood. V is TRBV7-9 and J is TRBJ1-4; D not certain. The DNA of the CDR3 is TGTGCCAGCACCGCTGATGGAGGACCTAATGAAAAACTGTTTTTT. Its translation is CASTADGGPNEKLFF.